Listed below are T cell receptor beta chains from one sample, sequenced in a study of blood T cell repertoires in COVID-19. TCRdb keeps only in-frame clones here, not all; method: immunoSEQ multiplex PCR. The sample carries a few hundred thousand clones, more than 75% recorded once. Sequences were obtained from peripheral blood. Receptors originate from a woman of 80 years or more with COVID-19, enrolled during active disease. CDR3s include the opening cysteine and the closing phenylalanine or tryptophan. The D gene is left open where the match is weak. Size is omitted from some rows. Given values are once, few, many or a class for expanded clones.

len: 13
abundance: few
j_gene: TRBJ1-2
d_gene: .
v_gene: TRBV6-5
CDR3aa: CAEGEGQIYGYTF
CDR3nt: TGTGCCGAAGGTGAAGGACAGATCTATGGCTACACCTTC

len: 14
abundance: .
j_gene: TRBJ2-1
d_gene: .
v_gene: TRBV4-2
CDR3aa: CASSRSGVDNEQFF
CDR3nt: TGTGCCAGCAGTAGATCGGGAGTAGACAATGAGCAGTTCTTC

len: 16
abundance: .
j_gene: TRBJ2-6
d_gene: .
v_gene: TRBV2
CDR3aa: CASRYTGDSGANVLTF
CDR3nt: TGTGCCAGCAGGTACACCGGAGATTCTGGGGCCAACGTCCTGACTTTC

len: 15
abundance: .
j_gene: TRBJ1-1
d_gene: .
v_gene: TRBV5-1
CDR3aa: CASSFSDRGPTEAFF
CDR3nt: TGCGCCAGCAGCTTCTCCGACAGAGGTCCCACTGAAGCTTTCTTT

len: 11
abundance: .
j_gene: TRBJ1-2
d_gene: .
v_gene: TRBV30
CDR3aa: CAWGDKAGYTF
CDR3nt: TGTGCCTGGGGGGACAAGGCTGGCTACACCTTC

len: 15
abundance: .
j_gene: TRBJ1-2
d_gene: TRBD1
v_gene: TRBV6-5
CDR3aa: CASRPDRGRNYGYTF
CDR3nt: TGTGCCAGCAGGCCGGACAGGGGGCGCAACTATGGCTACACCTTC

len: 15
abundance: .
j_gene: TRBJ1-5
d_gene: TRBD1
v_gene: TRBV5-8
CDR3aa: CASSRQGRGNQPQHF
CDR3nt: TGTGCCAGCAGTCGACAGGGCAGGGGCAATCAGCCCCAGCATTTT

len: 12
abundance: few
j_gene: TRBJ2-2
d_gene: .
v_gene: TRBV5-1
CDR3aa: CATGENTGELFF
CDR3nt: TGCGCCACCGGAGAGAACACCGGGGAGCTGTTTTTT

len: 17
abundance: .
j_gene: TRBJ1-6
d_gene: TRBD1
v_gene: TRBV4-1
CDR3aa: CASSQGQGASYNSPLHF
CDR3nt: TGCGCCAGCAGCCAAGGGCAGGGGGCGAGCTATAATTCACCCCTCCACTTT

len: 12
abundance: .
j_gene: TRBJ2-1
d_gene: .
v_gene: TRBV6-5
CDR3aa: CASRSSYNEQFF
CDR3nt: TGTGCCAGCAGGAGCTCCTACAATGAGCAGTTCTTC

len: 14
abundance: .
j_gene: TRBJ2-2
d_gene: .
v_gene: TRBV19
CDR3aa: CASIRQGNTGELFF
CDR3nt: TGTGCCAGTATACGGCAGGGGAACACCGGGGAGCTGTTTTTT

len: 15
abundance: .
j_gene: TRBJ2-1
d_gene: TRBD2
v_gene: TRBV19
CDR3aa: CASRRLAGDYNEQFF
CDR3nt: TGTGCCTCACGCCGACTAGCGGGAGATTACAATGAGCAGTTCTTC

len: 14
abundance: .
j_gene: TRBJ1-2
d_gene: .
v_gene: TRBV2
CDR3aa: CASRGQQGSYGYTF
CDR3nt: TGTGCCAGCAGGGGACAACAGGGCTCCTATGGCTACACCTTC

len: 15
abundance: .
j_gene: TRBJ2-5
d_gene: TRBD2
v_gene: TRBV19
CDR3aa: CASRTSGRAAETQYF
CDR3nt: TGTGCCAGTAGAACAAGCGGGAGGGCCGCCGAGACCCAGTACTTC

len: 16
abundance: .
j_gene: TRBJ1-1
d_gene: TRBD1
v_gene: TRBV19
CDR3aa: CASSIRTGYLNTEAFF
CDR3nt: TGTGCCAGTAGTATCCGGACAGGATACTTGAACACTGAAGCTTTCTTT

len: 15
abundance: once
j_gene: TRBJ2-1
d_gene: .
v_gene: TRBV18
CDR3aa: CASSPQRSEYNEQFF
CDR3nt: TGTGCCAGCTCACCTCAGCGCTCCGAGTACAATGAGCAGTTCTTC

len: 17
abundance: medium-sized
j_gene: TRBJ1-5
d_gene: TRBD1
v_gene: TRBV7-6
CDR3aa: CASSLTGRGSRNQPQHF
CDR3nt: TGTGCCAGCAGCTTAACGGGCAGGGGGTCCCGCAATCAGCCCCAGCATTTT

len: 15
abundance: .
j_gene: TRBJ2-2
d_gene: .
v_gene: TRBV2
CDR3aa: CASNLEGVNTGELFF
CDR3nt: TGTGCCAGCAACCTGGAAGGGGTTAACACCGGGGAGCTGTTTTTT

len: 16
abundance: once
j_gene: TRBJ2-1
d_gene: TRBD2
v_gene: TRBV7-8
CDR3aa: CASSARTSGGYNEQFF
CDR3nt: TGTGCCAGCAGCGCGCGGACTAGCGGGGGTTACAATGAGCAGTTCTTC

len: 15
abundance: .
j_gene: TRBJ1-1
d_gene: TRBD1
v_gene: TRBV6-2/TRBV6-3
CDR3aa: CASSSIGTVNTEAFF
CDR3nt: TGTGCCAGCAGTTCCATCGGGACAGTGAACACTGAAGCTTTCTTT

len: 17
abundance: .
j_gene: TRBJ2-5
d_gene: TRBD2
v_gene: TRBV9
CDR3aa: CASSVASGGAGQETQYF
CDR3nt: TGTGCCAGCAGCGTAGCTAGCGGGGGGGCCGGACAAGAGACCCAGTACTTC

len: 14
abundance: .
j_gene: TRBJ2-5
d_gene: TRBD2
v_gene: TRBV30
CDR3aa: CAWSVQAGRETQYF
CDR3nt: TGTGCCTGGAGTGTACAAGCGGGGAGGGAGACCCAGTACTTC

len: 14
abundance: .
j_gene: TRBJ2-2
d_gene: .
v_gene: TRBV30
CDR3aa: CAWSGQVNTGELFF
CDR3nt: TGTGCCTGGAGTGGACAGGTGAACACCGGGGAGCTGTTTTTT

len: 15
abundance: .
j_gene: TRBJ1-1
d_gene: .
v_gene: TRBV6-5
CDR3aa: CASSLEWVGSTEAFF
CDR3nt: TGTGCCAGCAGCCTAGAATGGGTTGGGTCCACTGAAGCTTTCTTT

len: 16
abundance: .
j_gene: TRBJ2-7
d_gene: TRBD1
v_gene: TRBV13
CDR3aa: CASSSFRDRGEYEQYF
CDR3nt: TGTGCCAGCAGCTCCTTCCGGGACAGGGGAGAGTACGAGCAGTACTTC

len: 14
abundance: once
j_gene: TRBJ2-7
d_gene: TRBD1
v_gene: TRBV24-1
CDR3aa: CATSTRDRAAEQYF
CDR3nt: TGTGCCACCAGTACCCGGGACAGGGCGGCCGAGCAGTACTTC

len: 14
abundance: .
j_gene: TRBJ1-6
d_gene: .
v_gene: TRBV7-9
CDR3aa: CASSREGRDSPLHF
CDR3nt: TGTGCCAGCAGCCGGGAGGGGCGTGATTCACCCCTCCACTTT

len: 14
abundance: .
j_gene: TRBJ1-1
d_gene: TRBD1
v_gene: TRBV7-9
CDR3aa: CASSSTGGRTEAFF
CDR3nt: TGTGCCAGCAGCTCCACAGGGGGCAGAACTGAAGCTTTCTTT

len: 14
abundance: few
j_gene: TRBJ1-5
d_gene: .
v_gene: TRBV28
CDR3aa: CASSLPRGNQPQHF
CDR3nt: TGTGCCAGCAGTTTGCCCAGGGGAAATCAGCCCCAGCATTTT

len: 13
abundance: .
j_gene: TRBJ1-2
d_gene: .
v_gene: TRBV2
CDR3aa: CASHVGAHYGYTF
CDR3nt: TGTGCCAGCCATGTGGGGGCACACTATGGCTACACCTTC

len: 14
abundance: .
j_gene: TRBJ1-2
d_gene: .
v_gene: TRBV5-8
CDR3aa: CASSLDRVFHGYTF
CDR3nt: TGTGCCAGCAGCTTGGACAGGGTATTCCATGGCTACACCTTC

len: 13
abundance: .
j_gene: TRBJ2-7
d_gene: TRBD1
v_gene: TRBV18
CDR3aa: CASSPGQGGEQYF
CDR3nt: TGTGCCAGCTCACCCGGACAGGGCGGCGAGCAGTACTTC

len: 13
abundance: once
j_gene: TRBJ2-1
d_gene: .
v_gene: TRBV4-1
CDR3aa: CASSQFTGAEQFF
CDR3nt: TGCGCCAGCAGCCAGTTTACAGGCGCCGAGCAGTTCTTC

len: 13
abundance: .
j_gene: TRBJ1-6
d_gene: .
v_gene: TRBV9
CDR3aa: CASSLTDNSPLHF
CDR3nt: TGTGCCAGCAGCTTGACAGATAATTCACCCCTCCACTTT

len: 14
abundance: .
j_gene: TRBJ1-2
d_gene: TRBD1
v_gene: TRBV10-3
CDR3aa: CAISEAKGAGGYTF
CDR3nt: TGTGCCATCAGTGAGGCCAAGGGGGCAGGTGGCTACACCTTC

len: 15
abundance: .
j_gene: TRBJ2-3
d_gene: TRBD2
v_gene: TRBV6-4
CDR3aa: CASSPTSGRTDTQYF
CDR3nt: TGTGCCAGCAGTCCTACTAGCGGGAGAACAGATACGCAGTATTTT

len: 15
abundance: .
j_gene: TRBJ2-2
d_gene: .
v_gene: TRBV14
CDR3aa: CASSQDRIDTGELFF
CDR3nt: TGTGCCAGCAGCCAAGACAGGATCGACACCGGGGAGCTGTTTTTT

len: 17
abundance: .
j_gene: TRBJ1-1
d_gene: TRBD1
v_gene: TRBV18
CDR3aa: CASSPKTGKGGNTEAFF
CDR3nt: TGTGCCAGCTCCCCTAAGACAGGGAAGGGTGGGAACACTGAAGCTTTCTTT

len: 11
abundance: .
j_gene: TRBJ2-7
d_gene: .
v_gene: TRBV20-1
CDR3aa: CSAKDRFEQYF
CDR3nt: TGCAGTGCCAAGGACAGATTCGAGCAGTACTTC

len: 15
abundance: few
j_gene: TRBJ2-2
d_gene: .
v_gene: TRBV11-2
CDR3aa: CASSMGHINTGELFF
CDR3nt: TGTGCCAGCAGCATGGGACACATTAACACCGGGGAGCTGTTTTTT

len: 12
abundance: .
j_gene: TRBJ2-5
d_gene: TRBD2
v_gene: TRBV2
CDR3aa: CASSFGRETQYF
CDR3nt: TGTGCCAGCAGTTTCGGGAGGGAGACCCAGTACTTC

len: 15
abundance: .
j_gene: TRBJ2-1
d_gene: TRBD2
v_gene: TRBV7-2
CDR3aa: CASSLVAGVYNEQFF
CDR3nt: TGTGCCAGCAGCTTAGTCGCGGGAGTCTACAATGAGCAGTTCTTC

len: 14
abundance: few
j_gene: TRBJ2-5
d_gene: TRBD2
v_gene: TRBV2
CDR3aa: CASSGGLAGETQYF
CDR3nt: TGTGCCAGCAGTGGAGGACTAGCGGGAGAGACCCAGTACTTC

len: 17
abundance: .
j_gene: TRBJ1-4
d_gene: TRBD1
v_gene: TRBV18
CDR3aa: CASSPKARTGINEKLFF
CDR3nt: TGTGCCAGCTCACCGAAAGCCAGGACAGGGATTAATGAAAAACTGTTTTTT

len: 16
abundance: .
j_gene: TRBJ2-7
d_gene: TRBD1
v_gene: TRBV5-1
CDR3aa: CASSSRGGQVFSEQYF
CDR3nt: TGCGCCAGCAGCTCCCGGGGTGGACAGGTTTTTTCCGAGCAGTACTTC

len: 15
abundance: .
j_gene: TRBJ1-1
d_gene: .
v_gene: TRBV7-8
CDR3aa: CASSLRGTRNTEAFF
CDR3nt: TGTGCCAGCAGCTTAAGGGGCACAAGGAACACTGAAGCTTTCTTT

len: 14
abundance: once
j_gene: TRBJ2-1
d_gene: TRBD2
v_gene: TRBV29-1
CDR3aa: CSAGGLALYNEQFF
CDR3nt: TGCAGCGCGGGGGGACTAGCATTATACAATGAGCAGTTCTTC

len: 16
abundance: .
j_gene: TRBJ2-7
d_gene: TRBD1
v_gene: TRBV28
CDR3aa: CASSSPPGTGAYEQYF
CDR3nt: TGTGCCAGCAGTTCTCCCCCCGGGACAGGGGCCTACGAGCAGTACTTC

len: 13
abundance: .
j_gene: TRBJ1-1
d_gene: .
v_gene: TRBV2
CDR3aa: CASKGWRDTEAFF
CDR3nt: TGTGCCAGCAAAGGGTGGAGGGACACTGAAGCTTTCTTT

len: 14
abundance: .
j_gene: TRBJ1-4
d_gene: .
v_gene: TRBV27
CDR3aa: CASTLRGDQGKLFF
CDR3nt: TGTGCCAGCACTCTTCGGGGGGACCAAGGGAAACTGTTTTTT

len: 16
abundance: .
j_gene: TRBJ1-2
d_gene: TRBD1
v_gene: TRBV15
CDR3aa: CATSRGTGTGSYGYTF
CDR3nt: TGTGCCACCAGCAGAGGTACTGGGACAGGGTCCTATGGCTACACCTTC